Presented here are 16 T cell receptor beta chains from one specimen sequenced in a study of T cells in Graves' hyperthyroidism and ophthalmopathy. There were TCR beta CDR3 regions amplified from RNA transcripts. First-round RT-PCR of the TCR CDR3 relied on the HTBI primer set. TCRdb itself ran the multiplex PCR reads through MiXCR, one entry per CDR3 protein. The table lists just under 750,000 distinct CDR3 sequences, just over 35% of them singletons, with around 30% in the top ten. The sample consisted of blood. These TCRs come from a woman aged 40 to 50 with Graves' hyperthyroidism.

In its sample, this clonotype was seen a few times. V usage is TRBV4-3 and J usage is TRBJ1-6, with 8 nucleotides matching TRBD1. This CDR3 spans 19 amino acids. Germline V gives CDR1 LGHNA, CDR2 YSLEER. The trim removed 0 bases at V and 8 bases at J, leaving 15 bases unmatched. The CDR3 DNA follows: TGCGCCAGCAGCCAAGATCCCGTATCCTTCAGGGGGCTGGATTCACCCCTCCACTTT. It encodes CASSQDPVSFRGLDSPLHF.

The chain joins TRBV19 to TRBJ1-5; D call uncertain. The germline gives CDR1 LNHDA, CDR2 SQIVND (reference sequence). This CDR3 has 14 residues. The V and J ends lost 3 bases and 4 bases respectively, with 10 bases between them. In nucleotides, the CDR3 is TGTGCCAGTAGTATCAGTGGGCCGAATCAGCCCCAGCATTTT. Translating it yields CASSISGPNQPQHF.

The rearrangement links TRBV24-1 to TRBJ2-1; D is possibly TRBD2 (6 bases). The germline V gene encodes CDR1 KGHDR and CDR2 SFDVKD. V lost 3 bases and J 10 bases, leaving 12 bases between the germline ends. The CDR3 totals 13 residues. This CDR3 reads CATSDEGLREQFF. The CDR3 region has the DNA TGTGCCACCAGTGATGAGGGACTTCGCGAGCAGTTCTTC.

This clonotype was seen ten or more times. The chain has TRBV29-1 and TRBJ1-2; 11 nucleotides align to TRBD1. The CDR3 has 12 residues. Germline V gene data show CDR1 as SQVTM and CDR2 as ANQGSEA. The trim removed 8 bases at V and 7 bases at J, leaving 6 bases unmatched. CDR3 region: CSIGQGAGGYTF. In nucleotides, the CDR3 is TGCAGCATAGGACAGGGGGCAGGTGGCTACACCTTC.

Concerning this clonotype itself: The junction shows a germline mismatch at one end, possibly a read error. The chain combines TRBV11-2 with TRBJ1-1; D uncertain. The germline V gene has CDR1 SGHAT and CDR2 FQNNGV. CDR3 size: 13 residues. CDR3 in amino acids: CASSQDLETEAFF. The CDR3 coding sequence is TGCGCCAGCAGCCAAGATCTGGAAACTGAAGCTTTCTTT.

There are many counts of this clonotype. The chain recombines TRBV20-1 with TRBJ1-2, with D perhaps TRBD1 (5 bases). The CDR3 sequence is 12 residues long. The ends were cut back, 4 bases at V and 4 bases at J, with 10 bases in the middle. Germline-derived CDR1 and CDR2 are DFQATT and SNEGSKA (reference sequence). DNA for the CDR3: TGCAGTGCTATCAGGGTCGGCTATGGCTACACCTTC. Translated, it gives CSAIRVGYGYTF.

This clonotype appeared a few times. The chain is built from TRBV12-3 or TRBV12-4 and TRBJ1-4; TRBD1 matches at 7 bases. After removal of 6 bases from V and 3 bases from J, the junction contained 16 bases not matched to a gene. CDR3 length equals 18 residues. CDR3: CASSPRYRQGDSNEKLFF. For the CDR3, the DNA is TGTGCCAGCAGCCCCCGGTACAGACAGGGAGATTCTAATGAAAAACTGTTTTTT.

This clonotype turned up a few times. The chain is built from TRBV6-6 and TRBJ1-2; TRBD1 matches at 10 bases. This CDR3 spans 17 amino acids. Germline V CDR1 and CDR2: MNHNY, SVGAGI (reference sequence). V dropped 1 base and J dropped 5; count of bases not matched to a gene: 10. The CDR3 coding sequence is TGTGCCAGCAGTTACTTCGTCGGACAGGGGGAACTGTATGGCTACACCTTC. This sequence encodes CASSYFVGQGELYGYTF.

There are a few counts of this clonotype. At one of its ends the junction is not consistent with the germline gene, which may arise from a read error. The rearrangement uses TRBV10-3 and TRBJ2-7; tentatively, D is TRBD2 (5 bases). The CDR3 loop spans 17 amino acids. Germline CDR1 is ENHRY and CDR2 is SYGVKD. CDR3 amino acids: CASSHPFGKGPSYEQYF. For the CDR3, the DNA is TGTGCCAGCAGTCACCCATTCGGGAAGGGCCCTTCCTACGAGCAGTACTTC.

The chain links TRBV6-5 to TRBJ1-5, with D perhaps matching TRBD1 (6 bases). V was shortened by 2 bases and J by 5 bases, with 16 bases between the two germline ends. CDR1 and CDR2 (germline): MNHEY, SVGAGI. The CDR3 extends over 16 amino acids. CDR3 loop: CASSYAPARGYQPQHF. In nucleotides, the CDR3 is TGTGCCAGCAGTTACGCGCCCGCCAGGGGCTATCAGCCCCAGCATTTT.

The CDR3 sequence is CASSQDIQGPNTEAFF. As DNA, the CDR3 is TGTGCCAGCAGCCAAGATATTCAGGGGCCGAACACTGAAGCTTTCTTT. The gene calls are TRBV7-6 and TRBJ1-1; D possibly corresponds to TRBD1 (6 bases). This CDR3 region has 16 residues. Between the trimmed V and J ends, which lost 5 bases and 1 base, there was a span of 17 bases. The germline gives CDR1 SGHVS, CDR2 FNYEAQ.

This clonotype was observed at least ten times. V gene TRBV11-2 combines with J gene TRBJ1-4, with TRBD1 identical over 9 bases. In germline, CDR1 is SGHAT, CDR2 FQNNGV. CDR3 length equals 14 residues. The V and J ends lost 5 bases and 8 bases, in that order; junction bases with no gene match: 6. Here the CDR3 DNA reads TGTGCCAGCAGCCTTCCGGGACAGGGCGAAAAACTGTTTTTT. Its protein is CASSLPGQGEKLFF.

J is TRBJ2-5 and V is TRBV6-5; possibly TRBD1 for D (5 bases). Per germline, CDR1 MNHEY and CDR2 SVGAGI. Trimming shortened V by 7 bases and J by 3 bases, and 15 bases separated the two germline ends. The CDR3 sequence is 14 residues long. DNA of the CDR3: TGTGCCAGCATTCTGGCAGGGTTAGAAGAGACCCAGTACTTC. Its translation is CASILAGLEETQYF.

This clonotype was seen many times. The genes are TRBV7-9 and TRBJ1-3; TRBD1 aligns across 8 bases. Germline V gives CDR1 SEHNR, CDR2 FQNEAQ (reference sequence). The CDR3 consists of 14 residues. Trimming cost V 6 bases and J 6 bases; bases outside gene matches: 7. In nucleotides, the CDR3 is TGTGCCAGCAGGCAGGACAGGGTAGTAAACACCATATATTTT. Its protein product is CASRQDRVVNTIYF.

The CDR3 region is CASRPSRGSTYEQYF. DNA of the CDR3: TGTGCCAGCAGACCCTCCAGGGGTAGCACCTACGAGCAGTACTTC. The chain recombines TRBV6-5 with TRBJ2-7; the D gene is possibly TRBD1 (6 bases). Trimming removed 6 bases at V and 2 bases at J, with 17 bases between. Germline-derived CDR1 and CDR2 are MNHEY and SVGAGI. CDR3 length equals 15 residues.

The V and J genes are TRBV20-1 and TRBJ2-1; tentatively, D is TRBD1 or TRBD2 (7 bases each). Germline-derived CDR1 and CDR2 are DFQATT and SNEGSKA (reference sequence). Trimming removed 0 bases from V and 10 bases from J, with 13 bases in between. There are 13 residues in the CDR3. DNA for the CDR3: TGCAGTGCTAGAGATCAGGGGGAGGGCGAGCAGTTCTTC. Its protein product is CSARDQGEGEQFF.